This T cell receptor beta chain originates from a study of cytomegalovirus exposure and HLA in healthy donors. As concerns this clone: The germline gene is not matched at one end of the junction; a read error may be the cause.

Germline V lookup: CDR1 SEHNR, CDR2 FQNEAQ (reference sequence). CDR3 length: 19 amino acids. Primers for the PCR totalled 60 Vbeta and 13 Jbeta. The table came from immunoSEQ multiplex PCR; TCRdb's copy has only in-frame clones and leaves some out. The sample shows about 140,000 clones, approximately 73% of them seen only once. This TCR came from a human donor in good health. This chain connects TRBV7-9 to TRBJ1-5, with 11 bases that match TRBD1. The sample comprised PBMCs. DNA of the CDR3: TGTTCCAGCAGCCCCGGACAGGGGGCGCAGGGTTGGAGCAATCAGCCCCAGCATTTT. Amino acids: CSSSPGQGAQGWSNQPQHF.